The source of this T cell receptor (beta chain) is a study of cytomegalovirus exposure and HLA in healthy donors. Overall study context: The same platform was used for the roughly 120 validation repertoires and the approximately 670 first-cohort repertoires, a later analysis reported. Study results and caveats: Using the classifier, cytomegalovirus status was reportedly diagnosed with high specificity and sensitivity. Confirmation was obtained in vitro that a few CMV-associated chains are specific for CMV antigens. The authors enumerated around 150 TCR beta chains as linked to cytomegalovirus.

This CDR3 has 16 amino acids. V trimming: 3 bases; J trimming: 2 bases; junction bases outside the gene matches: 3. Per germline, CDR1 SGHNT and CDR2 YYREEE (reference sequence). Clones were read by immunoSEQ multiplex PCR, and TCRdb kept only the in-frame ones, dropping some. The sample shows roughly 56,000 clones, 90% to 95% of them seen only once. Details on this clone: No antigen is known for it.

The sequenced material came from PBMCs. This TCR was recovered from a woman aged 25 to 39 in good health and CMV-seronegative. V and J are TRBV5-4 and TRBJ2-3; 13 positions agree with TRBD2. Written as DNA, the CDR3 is TGTGCCAGCAGCTCCGGACTAGCGGGAGTCACAGATACGCAGTATTTT. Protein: CASSSGLAGVTDTQYF.